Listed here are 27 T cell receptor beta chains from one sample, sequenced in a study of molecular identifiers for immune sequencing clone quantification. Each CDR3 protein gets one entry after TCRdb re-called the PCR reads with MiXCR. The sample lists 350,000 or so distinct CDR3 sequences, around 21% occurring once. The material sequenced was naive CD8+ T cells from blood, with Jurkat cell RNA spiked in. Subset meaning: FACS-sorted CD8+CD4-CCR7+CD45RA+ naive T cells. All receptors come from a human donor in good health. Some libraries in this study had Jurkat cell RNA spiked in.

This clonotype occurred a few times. The CDR3: CSARDEGGGVYEQYF. DNA for the CDR3: TGCAGTGCTAGAGATGAAGGGGGCGGTGTCTACGAGCAGTACTTC. The rearrangement uses TRBV20-1 and TRBJ2-7; 7 nucleotides line up with TRBD1. Per the germline V gene, CDR1 is DFQATT and CDR2 is SNEGSKA (reference sequence). J gave up 3 bases and V 0 bases, and 8 bases lay outside the gene matches. The length of the CDR3 is 15 residues.

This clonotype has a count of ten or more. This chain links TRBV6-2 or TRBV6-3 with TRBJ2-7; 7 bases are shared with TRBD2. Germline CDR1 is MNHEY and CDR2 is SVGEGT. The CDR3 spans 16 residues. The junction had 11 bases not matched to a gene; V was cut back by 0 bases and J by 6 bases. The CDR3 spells CASSYSTEAGRTEQYF. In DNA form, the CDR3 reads TGTGCCAGCAGTTACTCTACCGAAGCGGGGAGGACCGAGCAGTACTTC.

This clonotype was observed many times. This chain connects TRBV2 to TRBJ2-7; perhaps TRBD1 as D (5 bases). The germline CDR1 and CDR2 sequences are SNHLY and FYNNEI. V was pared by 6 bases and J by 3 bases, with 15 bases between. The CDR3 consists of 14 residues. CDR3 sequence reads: CASRKHPDSYEQYF. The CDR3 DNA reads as TGTGCCAGCAGGAAGCACCCCGACAGCTACGAGCAGTACTTC.

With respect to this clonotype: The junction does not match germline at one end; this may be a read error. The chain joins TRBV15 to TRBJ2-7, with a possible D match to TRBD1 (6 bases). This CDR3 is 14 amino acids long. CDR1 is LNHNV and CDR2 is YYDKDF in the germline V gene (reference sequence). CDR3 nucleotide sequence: TGTGCCGCCAGCAAAACAGGGACCTCCTACGAGCAGTACTTC. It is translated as CAASKTGTSYEQYF. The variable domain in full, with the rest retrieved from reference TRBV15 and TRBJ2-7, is DAMVIQNPRYQVTQFGKPVTLSCSQTLNHNVMYWYQQKSSQAPKLLFHYYDKDFNNEADTPDNFQSRRPNTSFCFLDIRSPGLGDTAMYLCAASKTGTSYEQYFGPGTRLTVT.

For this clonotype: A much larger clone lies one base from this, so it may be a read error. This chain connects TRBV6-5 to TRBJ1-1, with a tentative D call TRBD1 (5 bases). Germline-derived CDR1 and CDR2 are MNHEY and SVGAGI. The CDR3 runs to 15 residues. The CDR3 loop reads CASGYSMGQNTEAFF. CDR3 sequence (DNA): TGTGCCAGCGGTTACTCCATGGGGCAGAACACTGAAGCTTTCTTT.

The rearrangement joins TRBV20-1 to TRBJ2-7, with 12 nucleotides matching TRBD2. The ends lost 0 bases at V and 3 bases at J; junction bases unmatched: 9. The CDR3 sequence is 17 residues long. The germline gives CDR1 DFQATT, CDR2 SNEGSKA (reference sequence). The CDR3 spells CSARDPQRTSGIYEQYF. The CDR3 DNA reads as TGCAGTGCTAGAGATCCTCAGCGGACTAGCGGGATCTACGAGCAGTACTTC.

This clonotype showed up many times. Here the CDR3 reads CASSPTGLAATGELFF. CDR3 in DNA: TGTGCCAGCAGCCCGACGGGACTAGCGGCCACCGGGGAGCTGTTTTTT. V usage is TRBV9 and J usage is TRBJ2-2; 11 bases are a match to TRBD2. Germline CDR1 is SGDLS and CDR2 is YYNGEE. V gave up 4 bases and J gave up 4 bases; unmatched junction bases: 6. This CDR3 is 16 amino acids long. The entire variable domain, with the rest obtained from reference TRBV9 and TRBJ2-2, is as follows: DSGVTQTPKHLITATGQRVTLRCSPRSGDLSVYWYQQSLDQGLQFLIQYYNGEERAKGNILERFSAQQFPDLHSELNLSSLELGDSALYFCASSPTGLAATGELFFGEGSRLTVL.

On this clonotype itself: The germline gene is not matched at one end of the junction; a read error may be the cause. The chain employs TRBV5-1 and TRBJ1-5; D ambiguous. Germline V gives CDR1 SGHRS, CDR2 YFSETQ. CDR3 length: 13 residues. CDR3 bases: TGCGCCTGCAGCTTGGGCGGGAATCAGCCCCAGCATTTT. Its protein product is CACSLGGNQPQHF.

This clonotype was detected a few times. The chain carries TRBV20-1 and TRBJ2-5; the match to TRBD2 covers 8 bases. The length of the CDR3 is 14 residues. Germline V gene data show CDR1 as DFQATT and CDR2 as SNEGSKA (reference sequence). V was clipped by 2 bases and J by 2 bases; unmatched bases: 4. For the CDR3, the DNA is TGCAGTGCTAGATTTCCGGGGGGGCAAGAGACCCAGTACTTC. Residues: CSARFPGGQETQYF.

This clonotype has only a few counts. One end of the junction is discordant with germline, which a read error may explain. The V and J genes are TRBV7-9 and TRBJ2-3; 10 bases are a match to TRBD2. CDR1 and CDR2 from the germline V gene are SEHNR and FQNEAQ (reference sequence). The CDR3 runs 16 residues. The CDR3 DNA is TGTGCCAGCAGCTCCCGTCTAGCGGGAGAGTCAGATACGCGGTATTTT. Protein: CASSSRLAGESDTRYF.

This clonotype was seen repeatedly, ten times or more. The CDR3 sequence is CSARDHGDRDSPLHF. CDR3 DNA: TGCAGTGCTAGAGATCACGGGGATAGGGATTCACCCCTCCACTTT. The chain employs TRBV20-1 and TRBJ1-6, with D uncertain. Germline V gives CDR1 DFQATT, CDR2 SNEGSKA (reference sequence). V was clipped by 0 bases and J by 8 bases, with 14 bases between them. The CDR3 is made up of 15 amino acids.

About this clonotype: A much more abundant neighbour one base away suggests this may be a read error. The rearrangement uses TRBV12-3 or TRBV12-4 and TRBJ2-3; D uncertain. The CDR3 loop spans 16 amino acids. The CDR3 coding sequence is TGTACCAGCAGTTTCGTGACCCTTGGGTTCACAGATACGCAGTATTTT. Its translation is CTSSFVTLGFTDTQYF.

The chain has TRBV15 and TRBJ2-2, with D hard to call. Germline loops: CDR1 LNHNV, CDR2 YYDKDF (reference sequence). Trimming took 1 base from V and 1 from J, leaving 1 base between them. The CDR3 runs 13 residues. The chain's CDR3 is CATSRGNTGELFF. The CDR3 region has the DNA TGTGCCACCAGCAGAGGGAACACCGGGGAGCTGTTTTTT.

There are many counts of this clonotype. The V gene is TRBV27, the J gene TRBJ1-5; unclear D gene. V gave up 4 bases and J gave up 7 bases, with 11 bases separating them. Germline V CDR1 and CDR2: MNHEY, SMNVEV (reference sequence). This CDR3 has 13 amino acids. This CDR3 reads CASSSGREQPQHF. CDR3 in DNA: TGTGCCAGCAGTTCAGGACGTGAACAGCCCCAGCATTTT.

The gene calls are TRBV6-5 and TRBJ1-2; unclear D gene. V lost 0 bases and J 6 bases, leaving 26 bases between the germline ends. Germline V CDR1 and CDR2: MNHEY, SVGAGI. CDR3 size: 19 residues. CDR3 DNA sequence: TGTGCCAGCAGTTACTCGATAGAGGTCCCATCCCCCCTATTCAATGGCTACACCTTC. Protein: CASSYSIEVPSPLFNGYTF.

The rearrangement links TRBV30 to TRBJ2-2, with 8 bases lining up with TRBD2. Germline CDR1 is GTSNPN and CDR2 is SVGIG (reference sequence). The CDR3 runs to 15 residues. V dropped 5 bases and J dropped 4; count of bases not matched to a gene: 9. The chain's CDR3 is CAWFPGGERTGELFF. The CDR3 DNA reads TGTGCCTGGTTCCCCGGGGGGGAGCGCACCGGGGAGCTGTTTTTT.

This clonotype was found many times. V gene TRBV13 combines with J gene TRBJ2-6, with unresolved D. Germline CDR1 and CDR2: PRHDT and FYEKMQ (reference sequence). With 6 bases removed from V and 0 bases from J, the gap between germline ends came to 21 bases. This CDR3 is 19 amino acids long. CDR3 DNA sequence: TGTGCCAGCAGTGGGATTCTTGGCCACTCCCTCTCTGGGGCCAACGTCCTGACTTTC. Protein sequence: CASSGILGHSLSGANVLTF.

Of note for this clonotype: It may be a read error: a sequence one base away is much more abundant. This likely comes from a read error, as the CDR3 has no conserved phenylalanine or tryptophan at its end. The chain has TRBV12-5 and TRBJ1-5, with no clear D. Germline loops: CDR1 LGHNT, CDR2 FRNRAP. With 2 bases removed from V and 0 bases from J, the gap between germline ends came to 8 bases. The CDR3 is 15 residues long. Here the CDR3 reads CASGLSVDSNQPQHS. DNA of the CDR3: TGTGCTAGTGGTTTGTCAGTAGATAGCAATCAGCCCCAGCATTCT.

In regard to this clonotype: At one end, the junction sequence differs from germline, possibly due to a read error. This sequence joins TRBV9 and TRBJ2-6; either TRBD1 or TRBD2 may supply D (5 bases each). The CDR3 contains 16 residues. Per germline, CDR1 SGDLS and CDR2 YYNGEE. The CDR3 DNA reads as TGTGCCAGCAGCGAGGGACCGCACTCTGGGGCCAACGCCCTGACTTTC. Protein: CASSEGPHSGANALTF.

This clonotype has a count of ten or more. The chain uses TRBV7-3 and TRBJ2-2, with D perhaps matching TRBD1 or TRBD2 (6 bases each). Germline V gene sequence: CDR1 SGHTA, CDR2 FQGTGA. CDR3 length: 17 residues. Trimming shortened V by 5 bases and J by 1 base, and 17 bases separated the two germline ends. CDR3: CASSPYLGGMNTGELFF. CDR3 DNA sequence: TGTGCCAGCAGCCCCTATTTAGGGGGGATGAACACCGGGGAGCTGTTTTTT.

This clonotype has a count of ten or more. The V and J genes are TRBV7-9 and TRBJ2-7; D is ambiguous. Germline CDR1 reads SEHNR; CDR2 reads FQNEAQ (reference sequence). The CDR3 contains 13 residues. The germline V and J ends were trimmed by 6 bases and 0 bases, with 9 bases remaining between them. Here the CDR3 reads CASRPDVSYEQYF. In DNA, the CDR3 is TGTGCCAGCAGACCGGACGTCTCCTACGAGCAGTACTTC.

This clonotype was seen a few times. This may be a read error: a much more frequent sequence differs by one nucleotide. The CDR3 here is CASSPLQLASRRYELYF. The DNA of the CDR3 is TGTGCCAGCAGTCCCCTCCAACTAGCGAGCCGACGATACGAGCTGTACTTC. V usage is TRBV28 and J usage is TRBJ2-7; the match to TRBD2 covers 7 bases. This CDR3 spans 17 amino acids. In germline, CDR1 is MDHEN, CDR2 SYDVKM.

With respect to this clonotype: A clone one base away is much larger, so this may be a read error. CDR3 coding DNA: TGTGCCAGCAGCCAAGATATGACTAGCGGGAGACTCGCAGATACGCAGTATTTT. Amino acids: CASSQDMTSGRLADTQYF. V gene TRBV3-1 combines with J gene TRBJ2-3; 12 bases fit TRBD2. J lost 4 bases, V lost 0 bases, and 8 bases had no gene match. Looked up from germline, CDR1 is LGHDT and CDR2 is YNNKEL (reference sequence). The CDR3 has 18 amino acids.

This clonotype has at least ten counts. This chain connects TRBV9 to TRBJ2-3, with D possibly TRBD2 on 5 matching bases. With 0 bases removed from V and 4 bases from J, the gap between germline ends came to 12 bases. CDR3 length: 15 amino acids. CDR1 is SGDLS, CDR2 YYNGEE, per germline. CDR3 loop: CASSVEGLAADTQYF. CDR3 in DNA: TGTGCCAGCAGCGTAGAAGGGCTAGCAGCAGATACGCAGTATTTT.

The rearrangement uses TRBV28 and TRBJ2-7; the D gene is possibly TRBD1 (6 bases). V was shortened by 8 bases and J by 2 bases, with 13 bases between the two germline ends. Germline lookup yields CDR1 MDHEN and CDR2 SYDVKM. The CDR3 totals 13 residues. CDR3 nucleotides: TGTGCCAGCGAAAGGCCAGGGGCCTACGAGCAGTACTTC. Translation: CASERPGAYEQYF.

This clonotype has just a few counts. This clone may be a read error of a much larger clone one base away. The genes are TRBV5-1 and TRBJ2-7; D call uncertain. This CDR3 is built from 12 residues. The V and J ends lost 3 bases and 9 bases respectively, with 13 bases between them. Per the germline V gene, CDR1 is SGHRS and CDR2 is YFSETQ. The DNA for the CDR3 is TGCGCCAGCAGCTCTGGGCGTCCCGTGCAGTACTTC. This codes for CASSSGRPVQYF. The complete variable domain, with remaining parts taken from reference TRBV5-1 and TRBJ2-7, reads KAGVTQTPRYLIKTRGQQVTLSCSPISGHRSVSWYQQTPGQGLQFLFEYFSETQRNKGNFPGRFSGRQFSNSRSEMNVSTLELGDSALYLCASSSGRPVQYFGPGTRLTVT.

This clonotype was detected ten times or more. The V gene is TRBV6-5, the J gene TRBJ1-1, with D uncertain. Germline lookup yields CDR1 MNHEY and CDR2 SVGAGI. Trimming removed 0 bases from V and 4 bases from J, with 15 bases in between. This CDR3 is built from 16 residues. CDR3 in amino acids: CASSYSSTVGGTEAFF. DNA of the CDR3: TGTGCCAGCAGTTACTCGAGTACGGTTGGTGGCACTGAAGCTTTCTTT.